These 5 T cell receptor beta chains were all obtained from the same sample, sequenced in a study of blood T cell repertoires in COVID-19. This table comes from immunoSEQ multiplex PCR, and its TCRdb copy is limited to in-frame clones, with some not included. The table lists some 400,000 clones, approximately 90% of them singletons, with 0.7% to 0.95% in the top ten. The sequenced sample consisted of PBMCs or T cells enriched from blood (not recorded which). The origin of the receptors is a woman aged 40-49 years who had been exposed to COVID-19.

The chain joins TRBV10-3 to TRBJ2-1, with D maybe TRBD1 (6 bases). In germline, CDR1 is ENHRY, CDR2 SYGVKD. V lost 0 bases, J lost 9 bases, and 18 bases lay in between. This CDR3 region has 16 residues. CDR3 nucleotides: TGTGCCATCAGTGAGTCCGCAGGACGGGTAGGGGGTGAGCAGTTCTTC. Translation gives CAISESAGRVGGEQFF.

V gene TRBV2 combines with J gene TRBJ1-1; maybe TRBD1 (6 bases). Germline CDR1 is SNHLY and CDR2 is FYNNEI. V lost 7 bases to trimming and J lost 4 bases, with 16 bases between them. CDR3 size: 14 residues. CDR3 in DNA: TGTGCCAGCAACTCTTTTGGCAGGGGCACTGAAGCTTTCTTT. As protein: CASNSFGRGTEAFF.

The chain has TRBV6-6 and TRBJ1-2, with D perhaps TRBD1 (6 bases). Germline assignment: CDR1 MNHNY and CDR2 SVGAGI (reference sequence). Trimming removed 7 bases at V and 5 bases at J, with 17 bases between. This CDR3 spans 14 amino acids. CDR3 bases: TGTGCCAGCACCTCCTGGGAGGGGGAATATGGCTACACCTTC. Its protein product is CASTSWEGEYGYTF.

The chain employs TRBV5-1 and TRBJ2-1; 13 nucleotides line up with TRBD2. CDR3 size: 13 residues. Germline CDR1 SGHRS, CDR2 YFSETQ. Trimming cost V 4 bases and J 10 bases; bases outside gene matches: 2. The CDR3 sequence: CASSLGLAGEQFF. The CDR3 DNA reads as TGCGCCAGCAGCCTGGGACTAGCGGGAGAGCAGTTCTTC.

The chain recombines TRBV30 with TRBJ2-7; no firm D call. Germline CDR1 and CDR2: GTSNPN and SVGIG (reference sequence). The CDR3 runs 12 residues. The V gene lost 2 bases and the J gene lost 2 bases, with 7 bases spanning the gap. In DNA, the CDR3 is TGTGCCTGGAGTCATCCAACCTACGAGCAGTACTTC. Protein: CAWSHPTYEQYF.